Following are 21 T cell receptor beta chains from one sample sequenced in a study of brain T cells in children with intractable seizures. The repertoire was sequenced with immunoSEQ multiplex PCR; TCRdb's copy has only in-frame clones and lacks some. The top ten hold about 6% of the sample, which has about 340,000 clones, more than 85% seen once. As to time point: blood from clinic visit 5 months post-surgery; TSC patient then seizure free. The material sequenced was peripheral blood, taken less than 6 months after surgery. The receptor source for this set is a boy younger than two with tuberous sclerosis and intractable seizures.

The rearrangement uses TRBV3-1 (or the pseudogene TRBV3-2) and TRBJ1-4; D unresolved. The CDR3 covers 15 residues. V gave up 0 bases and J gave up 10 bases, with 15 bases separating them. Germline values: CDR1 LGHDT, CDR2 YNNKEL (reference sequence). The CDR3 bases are TGTGCCAGCAGCCAAGATAGGACCCGGGGTAGAAAACTGTTTTTT. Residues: CASSQDRTRGRKLFF.

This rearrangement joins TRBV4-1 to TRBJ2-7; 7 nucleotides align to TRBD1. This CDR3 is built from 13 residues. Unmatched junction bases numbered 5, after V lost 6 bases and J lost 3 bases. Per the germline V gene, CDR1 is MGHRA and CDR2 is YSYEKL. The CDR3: CASSIRDSYEQYF. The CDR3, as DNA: TGCGCCAGCAGTATACGGGACAGCTACGAGCAGTACTTC.

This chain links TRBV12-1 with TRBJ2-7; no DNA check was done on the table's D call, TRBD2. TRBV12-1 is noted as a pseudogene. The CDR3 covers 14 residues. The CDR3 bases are TGTGCCAGCCCCGGGGAGGGGGGCCTCTACGAGCAGTACTTC. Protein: CASPGEGGLYEQYF.

The CDR3 coding sequence is TGTGCCAGCAGCCCGAGCTCCCCTAAGCCTGGGACAGGTTATGTTCTAACCTACGAGCAGTACTTC. Translating it yields CASSPSSPKPGTGYVLTYEQYF. This chain links TRBV9 with TRBJ2-7; 8 bases line up with TRBD1. The CDR3 spans 22 residues. Trimming took 4 bases from V and 2 from J; bases not matched to a gene: 29. Germline values: CDR1 SGDLS, CDR2 YYNGEE.

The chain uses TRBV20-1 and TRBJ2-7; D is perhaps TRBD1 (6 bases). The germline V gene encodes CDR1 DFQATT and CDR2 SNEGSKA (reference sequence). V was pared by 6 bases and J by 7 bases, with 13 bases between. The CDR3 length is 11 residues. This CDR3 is CSATGTREQYF. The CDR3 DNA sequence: TGCAGTGCCACAGGGACGCGTGAGCAGTACTTC.

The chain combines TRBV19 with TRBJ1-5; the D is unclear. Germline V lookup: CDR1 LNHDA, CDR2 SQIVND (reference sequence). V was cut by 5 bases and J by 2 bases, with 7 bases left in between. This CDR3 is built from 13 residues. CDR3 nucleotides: TGTGCCAGTAGTTATCGGCGCAATCAGCCCCAGCATTTT. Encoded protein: CASSYRRNQPQHF.

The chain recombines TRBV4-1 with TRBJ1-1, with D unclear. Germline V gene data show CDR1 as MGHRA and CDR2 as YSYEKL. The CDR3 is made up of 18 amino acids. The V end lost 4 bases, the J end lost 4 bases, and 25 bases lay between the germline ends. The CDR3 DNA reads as TGCGCCAGCAGCCCGCCGGTTGAACTGTCGAGAAGGACCACTGAAGCTTTCTTT. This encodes CASSPPVELSRRTTEAFF.

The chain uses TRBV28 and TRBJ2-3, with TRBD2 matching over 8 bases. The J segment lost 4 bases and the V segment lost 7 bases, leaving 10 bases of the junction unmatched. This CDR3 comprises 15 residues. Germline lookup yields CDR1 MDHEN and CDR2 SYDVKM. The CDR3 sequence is CASIGIGLAADTQYF. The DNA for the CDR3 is TGTGCCAGCATTGGGATAGGACTAGCTGCAGATACGCAGTATTTT.

This CDR3 reads CASSLGQGADYEQYF. As DNA, the CDR3 is TGCGCCAGCAGCTTGGGACAGGGGGCGGACTACGAGCAGTACTTC. This chain links TRBV5-1 with TRBJ2-7; 10 bases line up with TRBD1. There are 15 residues in the CDR3. V trimming: 0 bases; J trimming: 3 bases; junction bases outside the gene matches: 3. Germline assignment: CDR1 SGHRS and CDR2 YFSETQ.

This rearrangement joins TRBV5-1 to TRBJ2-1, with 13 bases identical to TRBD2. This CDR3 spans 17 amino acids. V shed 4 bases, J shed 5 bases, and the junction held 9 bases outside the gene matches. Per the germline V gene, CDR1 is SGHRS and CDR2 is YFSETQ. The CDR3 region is CASSPGTSGAADNEQFF. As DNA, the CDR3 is TGCGCCAGCAGCCCCGGGACTAGCGGGGCTGCGGACAATGAGCAGTTCTTC.

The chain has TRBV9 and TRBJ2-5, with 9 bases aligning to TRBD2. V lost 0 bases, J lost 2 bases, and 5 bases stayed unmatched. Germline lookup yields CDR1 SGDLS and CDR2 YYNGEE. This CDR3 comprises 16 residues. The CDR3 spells CASSVDAGGEQETQYF. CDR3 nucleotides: TGTGCCAGCAGCGTAGACGCGGGAGGGGAACAAGAGACCCAGTACTTC.

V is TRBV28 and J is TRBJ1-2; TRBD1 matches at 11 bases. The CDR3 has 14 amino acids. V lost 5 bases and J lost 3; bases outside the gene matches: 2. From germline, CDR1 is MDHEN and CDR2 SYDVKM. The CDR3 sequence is CASSRTGGHYGYTF. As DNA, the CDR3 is TGTGCCAGCAGTCGGACAGGGGGCCACTATGGCTACACCTTC.

The CDR3 DNA reads TGCGCCAGCAGCTTGGTGGCAACTCCCGACACAGATACGCAGTATTTT. Protein sequence: CASSLVATPDTDTQYF. The rearrangement links TRBV5-1 to TRBJ2-3; D remains unclear. V was shortened by 0 bases and J by 2 bases, with 13 bases between the two germline ends. Germline CDR1 reads SGHRS; CDR2 reads YFSETQ. The CDR3 spans 16 residues.

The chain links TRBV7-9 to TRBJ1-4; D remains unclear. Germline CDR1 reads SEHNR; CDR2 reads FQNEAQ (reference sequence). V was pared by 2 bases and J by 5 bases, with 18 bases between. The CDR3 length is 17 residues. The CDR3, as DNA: TGTGCCAGCAGCTTAACGTCCACAGCGAGTGGGAATGAAAAACTGTTTTTT. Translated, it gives CASSLTSTASGNEKLFF.

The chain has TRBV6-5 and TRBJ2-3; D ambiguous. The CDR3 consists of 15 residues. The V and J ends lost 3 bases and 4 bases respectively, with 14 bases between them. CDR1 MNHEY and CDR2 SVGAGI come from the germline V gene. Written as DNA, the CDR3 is TGTGCCAGCAGTTATGGGCCTCGGAGCGCAGATACGCAGTATTTT. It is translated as CASSYGPRSADTQYF.

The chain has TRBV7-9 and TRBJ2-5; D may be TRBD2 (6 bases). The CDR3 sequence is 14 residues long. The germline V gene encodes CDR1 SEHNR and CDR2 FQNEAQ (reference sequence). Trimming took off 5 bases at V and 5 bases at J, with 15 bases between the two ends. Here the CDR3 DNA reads TGTGCCAGCAGCCTAGGTGGAGGGGTGGAGACCCAGTACTTC. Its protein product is CASSLGGGVETQYF.

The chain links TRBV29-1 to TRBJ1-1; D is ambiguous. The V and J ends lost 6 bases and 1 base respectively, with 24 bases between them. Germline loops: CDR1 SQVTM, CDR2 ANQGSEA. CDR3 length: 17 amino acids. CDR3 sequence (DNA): TGCAGCGTCCTCACCCCCACAAGGCAGGCCGGGAACACTGAAGCTTTCTTT. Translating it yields CSVLTPTRQAGNTEAFF. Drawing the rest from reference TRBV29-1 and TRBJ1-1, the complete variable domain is SAVISQKPSRDICQRGTSLTIQCQVDSQVTMMFWYRQQPGQSLTLIATANQGSEATYESGFVIDKFPISRPNLTFSTLTVSNMSPEDSSIYLCSVLTPTRQAGNTEAFFGQGTRLTVV.

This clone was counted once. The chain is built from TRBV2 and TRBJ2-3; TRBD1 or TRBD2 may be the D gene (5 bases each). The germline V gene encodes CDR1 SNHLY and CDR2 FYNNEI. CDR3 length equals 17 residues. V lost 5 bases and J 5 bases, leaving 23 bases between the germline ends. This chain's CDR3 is CASSSPMWDQREDTQYF. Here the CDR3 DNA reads TGTGCCAGCAGTAGCCCCATGTGGGACCAACGAGAAGATACGCAGTATTTT.

CDR3 amino acids: CASSLGPDHEQYF. For the CDR3, the DNA is TGTGCCAGCAGCTTAGGACCAGACCACGAGCAGTACTTC. V and J are TRBV7-3 and TRBJ2-7; D not certain. Trimming took 2 bases from V and 5 from J, leaving 10 bases between them. The CDR3 loop spans 13 amino acids. Germline V CDR1 and CDR2: SGHTA, FQGTGA.

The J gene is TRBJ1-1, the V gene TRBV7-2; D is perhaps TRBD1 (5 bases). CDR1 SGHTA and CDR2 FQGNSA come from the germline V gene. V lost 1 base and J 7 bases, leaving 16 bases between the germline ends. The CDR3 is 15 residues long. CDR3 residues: CASSLVGKGTNEAFF. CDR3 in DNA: TGTGCCAGCAGCTTAGTCGGAAAAGGGACGAATGAAGCTTTCTTT.

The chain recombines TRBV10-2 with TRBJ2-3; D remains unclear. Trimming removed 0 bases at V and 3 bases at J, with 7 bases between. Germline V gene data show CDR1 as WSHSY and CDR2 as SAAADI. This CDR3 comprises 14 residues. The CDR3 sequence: CASSESGRTDTQYF. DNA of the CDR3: TGCGCCAGCAGTGAGTCGGGTAGGACAGATACGCAGTATTTT.